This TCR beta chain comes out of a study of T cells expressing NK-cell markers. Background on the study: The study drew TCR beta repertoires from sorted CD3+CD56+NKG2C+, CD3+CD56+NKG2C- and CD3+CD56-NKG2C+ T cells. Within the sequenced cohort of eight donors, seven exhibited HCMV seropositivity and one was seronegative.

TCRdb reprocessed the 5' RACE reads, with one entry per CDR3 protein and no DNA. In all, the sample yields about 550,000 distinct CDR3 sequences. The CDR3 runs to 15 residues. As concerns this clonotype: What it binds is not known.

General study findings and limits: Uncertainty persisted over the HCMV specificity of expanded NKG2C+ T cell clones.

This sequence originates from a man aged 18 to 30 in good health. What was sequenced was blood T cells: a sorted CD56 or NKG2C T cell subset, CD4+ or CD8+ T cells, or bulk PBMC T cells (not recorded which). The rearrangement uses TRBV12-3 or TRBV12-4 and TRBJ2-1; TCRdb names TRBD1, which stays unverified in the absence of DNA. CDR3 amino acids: CASSFRDRGNPEQFF.